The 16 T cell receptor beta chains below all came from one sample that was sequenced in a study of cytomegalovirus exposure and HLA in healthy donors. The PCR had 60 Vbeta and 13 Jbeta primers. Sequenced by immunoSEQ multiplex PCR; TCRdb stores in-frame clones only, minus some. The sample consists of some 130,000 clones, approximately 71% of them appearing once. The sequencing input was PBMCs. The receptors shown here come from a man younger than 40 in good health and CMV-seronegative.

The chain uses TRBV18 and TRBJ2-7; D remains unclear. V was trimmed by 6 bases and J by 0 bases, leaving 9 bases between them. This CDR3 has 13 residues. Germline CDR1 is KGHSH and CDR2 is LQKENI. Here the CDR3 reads CASSGPNSYEQYF. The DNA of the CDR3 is TGTGCCAGCTCGGGCCCAAACTCCTACGAGCAGTACTTC.

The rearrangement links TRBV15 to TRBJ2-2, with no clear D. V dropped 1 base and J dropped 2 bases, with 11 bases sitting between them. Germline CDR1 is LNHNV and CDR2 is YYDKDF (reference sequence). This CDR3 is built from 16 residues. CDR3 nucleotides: TGTGCCACCAGCAGAGGAATCCGGAGTAACACCGGGGAGCTGTTTTTT. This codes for CATSRGIRSNTGELFF.

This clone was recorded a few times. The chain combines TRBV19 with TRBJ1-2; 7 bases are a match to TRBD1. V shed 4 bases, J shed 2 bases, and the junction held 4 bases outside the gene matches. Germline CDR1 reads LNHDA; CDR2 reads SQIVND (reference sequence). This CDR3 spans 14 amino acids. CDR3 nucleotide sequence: TGTGCCAGTAGTACAACAGGGGACAACTATGGCTACACCTTC. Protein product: CASSTTGDNYGYTF.

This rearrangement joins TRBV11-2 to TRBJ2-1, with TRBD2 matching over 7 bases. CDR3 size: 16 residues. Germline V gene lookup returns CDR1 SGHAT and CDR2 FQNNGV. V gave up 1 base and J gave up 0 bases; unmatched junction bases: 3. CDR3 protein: CASSLGGGLSYNEQFF. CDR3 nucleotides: TGTGCCAGCAGCTTAGGGGGGGGACTCTCCTACAATGAGCAGTTCTTC.

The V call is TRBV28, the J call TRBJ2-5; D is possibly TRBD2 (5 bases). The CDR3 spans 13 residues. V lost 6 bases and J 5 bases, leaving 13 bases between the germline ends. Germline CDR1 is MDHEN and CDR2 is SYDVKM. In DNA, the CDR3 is TGTGCCAGCAGGCTAGCCCTATTGGAGACCCAGTACTTC. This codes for CASRLALLETQYF.

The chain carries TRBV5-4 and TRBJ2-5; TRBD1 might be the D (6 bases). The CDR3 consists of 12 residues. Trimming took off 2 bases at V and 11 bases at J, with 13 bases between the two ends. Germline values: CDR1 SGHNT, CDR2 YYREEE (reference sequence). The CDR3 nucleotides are TGTGCCAGCAGCTTTGAAGTAGGGGGACAGTACTTC. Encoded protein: CASSFEVGGQYF.

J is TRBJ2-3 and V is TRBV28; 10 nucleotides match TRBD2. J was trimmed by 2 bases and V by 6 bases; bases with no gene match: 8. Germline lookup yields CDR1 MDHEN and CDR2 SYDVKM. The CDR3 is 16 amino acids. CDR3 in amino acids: CASSLTTSGNTDTQYF. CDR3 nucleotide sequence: TGTGCCAGCAGCCTCACTACTAGCGGGAACACAGATACGCAGTATTTT. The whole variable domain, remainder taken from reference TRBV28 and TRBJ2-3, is DVKVTQSSRYLVKRTGEKVFLECVQDMDHENMFWYRQDPGLGLRLIYFSYDVKMKEKGDIPEGYSVSREKKERFSLILESASTNQTSMYLCASSLTTSGNTDTQYFGPGTRLTVL.

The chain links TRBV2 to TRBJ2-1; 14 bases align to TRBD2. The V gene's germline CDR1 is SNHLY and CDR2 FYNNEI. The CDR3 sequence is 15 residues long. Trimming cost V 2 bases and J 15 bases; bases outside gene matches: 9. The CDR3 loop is CASSERRLAGGPRFF. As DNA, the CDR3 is TGTGCCAGCAGTGAAAGGCGACTAGCGGGAGGGCCCCGGTTCTTC.

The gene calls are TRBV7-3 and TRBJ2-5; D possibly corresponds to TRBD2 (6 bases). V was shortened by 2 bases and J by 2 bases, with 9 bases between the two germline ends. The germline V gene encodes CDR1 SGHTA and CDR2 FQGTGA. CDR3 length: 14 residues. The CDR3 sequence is CASSLLANQETQYF. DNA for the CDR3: TGTGCCAGCAGCTTACTAGCGAATCAAGAGACCCAGTACTTC.

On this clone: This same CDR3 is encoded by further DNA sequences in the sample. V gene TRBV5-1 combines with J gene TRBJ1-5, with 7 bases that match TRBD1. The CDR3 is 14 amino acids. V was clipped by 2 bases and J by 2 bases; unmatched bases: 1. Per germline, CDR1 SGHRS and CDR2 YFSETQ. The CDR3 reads CASSLTGGNQPQHF. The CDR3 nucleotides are TGCGCCAGCAGCTTAACAGGGGGCAATCAGCCCCAGCATTTT.

The CDR3 here is CASSLGRRGSYEQYF. CDR3 DNA sequence: TGTGCCAGCAGCTTAGGCCGTCGGGGATCCTACGAGCAGTACTTC. The rearrangement joins TRBV13 to TRBJ2-7; TRBD2 might be the D (5 bases). Per germline, CDR1 PRHDT and CDR2 FYEKMQ (reference sequence). V was shortened by 0 bases and J by 1 base, with 10 bases between the two germline ends. This CDR3 has 15 residues.

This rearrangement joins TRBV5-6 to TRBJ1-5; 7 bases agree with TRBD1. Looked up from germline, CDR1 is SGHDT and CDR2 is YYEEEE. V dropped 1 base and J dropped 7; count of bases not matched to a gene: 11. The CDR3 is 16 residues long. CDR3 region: CASSLQYRGKRQPQHF. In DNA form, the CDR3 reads TGTGCCAGCAGCTTGCAGTACAGGGGCAAACGGCAGCCCCAGCATTTT.

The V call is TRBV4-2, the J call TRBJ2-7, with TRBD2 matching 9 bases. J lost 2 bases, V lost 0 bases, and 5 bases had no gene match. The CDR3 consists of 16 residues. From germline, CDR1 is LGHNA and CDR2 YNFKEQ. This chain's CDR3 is CASSQERLAGTYEQYF. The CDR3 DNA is TGTGCCAGCAGCCAAGAGCGGCTAGCGGGGACCTACGAGCAGTACTTC.

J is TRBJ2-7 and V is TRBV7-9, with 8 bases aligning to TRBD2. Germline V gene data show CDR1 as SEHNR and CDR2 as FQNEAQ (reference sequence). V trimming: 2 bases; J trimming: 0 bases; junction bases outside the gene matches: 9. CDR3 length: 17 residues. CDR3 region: CASSLPGDGTSSYEQYF. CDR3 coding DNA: TGTGCCAGCAGCTTACCCGGGGATGGGACTAGCTCCTACGAGCAGTACTTC.

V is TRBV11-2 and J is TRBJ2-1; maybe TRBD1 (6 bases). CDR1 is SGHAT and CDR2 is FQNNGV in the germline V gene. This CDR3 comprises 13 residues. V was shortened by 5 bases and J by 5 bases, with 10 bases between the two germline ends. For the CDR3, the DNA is TGTGCCAGCAGCCGGCAGGGGAACAATGAGCAGTTCTTC. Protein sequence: CASSRQGNNEQFF.

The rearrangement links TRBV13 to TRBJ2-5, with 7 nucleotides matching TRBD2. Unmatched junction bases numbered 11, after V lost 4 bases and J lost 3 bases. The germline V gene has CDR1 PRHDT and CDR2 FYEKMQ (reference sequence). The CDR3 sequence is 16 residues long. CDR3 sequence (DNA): TGTGCCAGCAGCTCCTATCAACTAGCGAGTAAAGAGACCCAGTACTTC. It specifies CASSSYQLASKETQYF.